This TCR beta chain was identified in a study of response to subunit inactivated influenza vaccine. Via MiXCR, TCRdb re-called the RT-PCR reads, giving one row per CDR3 protein. The table includes hundreds of thousands of distinct CDR3 sequences, around 11% detected once. The CDR3 runs 15 residues. Germline V gene data show CDR1 as SNHLY and CDR2 as FYNNEI. As concerns this clonotype: Mismatch with germline at one junction end may stem from a read error.

The sample was also linked to a second study, of T cells expressing NK-cell markers. That work states: Scientists made TCR beta cDNA using 5'RACE template switching with UMIs.

This specimen was PBMCs from blood, taken on the day of vaccination. The TCR originated in a man aged 45-60 years who received an inactivated influenza vaccine. V usage is TRBV2 and J usage is TRBJ2-6; no clear D. The CDR3 nucleotides read TGTGCCAGCGGTGAAACGCGGTCTGGGGCCAACGTCCTGACTTTC. The encoded protein is CASGETRSGANVLTF.